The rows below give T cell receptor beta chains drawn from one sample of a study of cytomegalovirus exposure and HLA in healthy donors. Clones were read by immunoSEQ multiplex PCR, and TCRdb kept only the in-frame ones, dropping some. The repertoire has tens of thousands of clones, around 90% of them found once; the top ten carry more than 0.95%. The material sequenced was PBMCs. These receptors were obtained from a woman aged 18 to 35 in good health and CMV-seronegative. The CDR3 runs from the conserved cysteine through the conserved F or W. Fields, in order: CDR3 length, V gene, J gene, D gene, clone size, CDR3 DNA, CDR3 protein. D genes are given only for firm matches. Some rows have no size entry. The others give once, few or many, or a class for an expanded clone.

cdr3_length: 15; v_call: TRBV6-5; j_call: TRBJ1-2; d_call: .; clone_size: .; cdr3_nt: TGTGCCAGCAGTTACAACGGGGTCGGCTCCTATGGCTACACCTTC; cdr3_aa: CASSYNGVGSYGYTF
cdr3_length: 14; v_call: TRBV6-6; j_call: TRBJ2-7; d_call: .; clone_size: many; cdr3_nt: TGTGCCAGCAGTACAGGGTTGGGAAGATACGAGCAGTACTTC; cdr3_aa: CASSTGLGRYEQYF
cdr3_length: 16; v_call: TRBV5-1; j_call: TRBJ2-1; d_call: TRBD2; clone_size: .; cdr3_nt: TGCGCCAGCAGCTTGGCCGGACTAGTACTTTACAATGAGCAGTTCTTC; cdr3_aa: CASSLAGLVLYNEQFF
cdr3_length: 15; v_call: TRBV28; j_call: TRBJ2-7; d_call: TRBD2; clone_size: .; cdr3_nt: TGTGCCAGCAGTTTAAGAGCGGGAGGGCCTAACGAGCAGTACTTC; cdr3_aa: CASSLRAGGPNEQYF
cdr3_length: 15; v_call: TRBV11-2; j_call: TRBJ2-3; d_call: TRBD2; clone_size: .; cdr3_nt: TGTGCCAGCAGCACCGGACTAGGACTGGCAGATACGCAGTATTTT; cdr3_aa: CASSTGLGLADTQYF
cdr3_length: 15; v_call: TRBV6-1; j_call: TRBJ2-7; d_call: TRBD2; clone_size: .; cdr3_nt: TGTGCCAGCAGTGAAGTGTCTAGCGGGGTTTACGAGCAGTACTTC; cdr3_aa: CASSEVSSGVYEQYF
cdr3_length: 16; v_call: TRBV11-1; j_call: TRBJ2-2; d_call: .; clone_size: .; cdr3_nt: TGTGCCAGCAGCTTAGATTTGGCTCTTGGAGCCGGGGAGCTGTTTTTT; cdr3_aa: CASSLDLALGAGELFF
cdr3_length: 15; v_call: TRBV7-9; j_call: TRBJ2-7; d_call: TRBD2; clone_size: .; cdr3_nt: TGTGCCAGCAGCCGCGCACTAGCGGGGCTTTTCGAGCAGTACTTC; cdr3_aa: CASSRALAGLFEQYF
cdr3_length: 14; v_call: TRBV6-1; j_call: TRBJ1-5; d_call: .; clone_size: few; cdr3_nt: TGTGCCAGCTTAAGGGGGTTGAGCAATCAGCCCCAGCATTTT; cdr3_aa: CASLRGLSNQPQHF
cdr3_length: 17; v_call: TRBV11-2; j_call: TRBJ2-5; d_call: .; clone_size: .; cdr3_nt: TGTGCCAGCAGCTTAGATCCCGAGGACCGGAGGCGGGAGACCCAGTACTTC; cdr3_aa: CASSLDPEDRRRETQYF
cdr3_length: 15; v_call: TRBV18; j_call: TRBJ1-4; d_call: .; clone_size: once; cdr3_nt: TGTGCCAGCTCACCGCGTCAGGCAACTAATGAAAAACTGTTTTTT; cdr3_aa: CASSPRQATNEKLFF
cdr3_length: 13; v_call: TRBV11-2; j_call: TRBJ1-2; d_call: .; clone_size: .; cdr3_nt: TGTGCCAGCAGCTTTAACACAGACTATGGCTACACCTTC; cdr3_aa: CASSFNTDYGYTF
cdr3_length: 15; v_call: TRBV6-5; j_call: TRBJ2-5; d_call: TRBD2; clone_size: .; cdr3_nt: TGTGCCAGCCGGCCGGGGAGCGGGGGAAGGGGGACCCAGTACTTC; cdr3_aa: CASRPGSGGRGTQYF
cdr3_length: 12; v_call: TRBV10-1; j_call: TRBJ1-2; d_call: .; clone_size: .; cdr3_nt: TGCGCCTCACCCGGGACAAGAAATGGCTACACCTTC; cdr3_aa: CASPGTRNGYTF
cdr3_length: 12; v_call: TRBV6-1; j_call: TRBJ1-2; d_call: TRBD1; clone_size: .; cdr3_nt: TGTGCCAGCAGTGGACAGGGTTATGGCTACACCTTC; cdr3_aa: CASSGQGYGYTF
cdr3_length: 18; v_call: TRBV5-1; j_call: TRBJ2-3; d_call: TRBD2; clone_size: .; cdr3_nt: TGCGCCAGCAGCTTGGTGCCTAGCGGGGCCCCTAGCACAGATACGCAGTATTTT; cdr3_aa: CASSLVPSGAPSTDTQYF
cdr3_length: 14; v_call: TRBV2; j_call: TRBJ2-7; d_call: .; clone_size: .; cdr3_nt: TGTGCCAGCAGACCGGGACTCACAATCTACGAGCAGTACTTC; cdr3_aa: CASRPGLTIYEQYF
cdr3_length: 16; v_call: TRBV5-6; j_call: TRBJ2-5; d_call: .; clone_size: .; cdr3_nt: TGTGCCAGCAGCTTGGATTTAGGGGCCCTACAAGAGACCCAGTACTTC; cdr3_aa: CASSLDLGALQETQYF
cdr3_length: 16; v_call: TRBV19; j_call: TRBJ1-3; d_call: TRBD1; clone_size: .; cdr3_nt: TGTGCCAGTAGTAACAGCCGAGGGACAGGTGGAAACACCATATATTTT; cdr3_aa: CASSNSRGTGGNTIYF
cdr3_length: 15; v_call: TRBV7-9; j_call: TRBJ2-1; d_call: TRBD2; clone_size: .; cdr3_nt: TGTGCCAGCAGCAAGACTAGCGGGAGGGCCCTTGAGCAGTTCTTC; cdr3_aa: CASSKTSGRALEQFF
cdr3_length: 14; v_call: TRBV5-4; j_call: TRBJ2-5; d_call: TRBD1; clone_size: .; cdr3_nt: TGTGCCAGCAGCTATCAGACAGGGCAAGAGACCCAGTACTTC; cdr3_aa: CASSYQTGQETQYF
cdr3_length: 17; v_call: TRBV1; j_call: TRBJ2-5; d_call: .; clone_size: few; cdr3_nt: TGCACCAGCAGCCAAGATAGGGGCAGCCCGTACCAAGAGACCCAGTACTTC; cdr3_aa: CTSSQDRGSPYQETQYF
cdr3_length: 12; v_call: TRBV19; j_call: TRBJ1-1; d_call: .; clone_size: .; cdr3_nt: TGTGCCAGTAGTTCCGTGAACACTGAAGCTTTCTTT; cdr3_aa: CASSSVNTEAFF
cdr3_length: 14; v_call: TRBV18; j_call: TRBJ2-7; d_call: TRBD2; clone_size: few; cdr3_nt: TGTGCCAGCTCACCCTCTAGCGGTCTCTACGAGCAGTACTTC; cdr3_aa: CASSPSSGLYEQYF
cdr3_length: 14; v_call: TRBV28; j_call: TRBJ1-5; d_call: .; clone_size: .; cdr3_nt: TGTGCCAGCAGGCCTACGGGGGTTGGGCAGCCCCAGCATTTT; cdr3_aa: CASRPTGVGQPQHF
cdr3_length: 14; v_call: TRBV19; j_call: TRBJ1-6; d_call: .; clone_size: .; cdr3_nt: TGTGCCAGTAGTACCCCGCTACTGAATTCACCCCTCCACTTT; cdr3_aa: CASSTPLLNSPLHF
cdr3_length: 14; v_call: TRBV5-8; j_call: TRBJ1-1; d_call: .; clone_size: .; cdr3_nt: TGTGCCAGCAGCTTGGGTCGTAGGAACACTGAAGCTTTCTTT; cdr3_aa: CASSLGRRNTEAFF
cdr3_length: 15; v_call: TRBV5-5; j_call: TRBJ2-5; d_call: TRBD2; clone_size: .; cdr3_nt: TGTGCCAGCAGCCCGCGGGGGGGCCCCCAAGAGACCCAGTACTTC; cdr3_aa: CASSPRGGPQETQYF
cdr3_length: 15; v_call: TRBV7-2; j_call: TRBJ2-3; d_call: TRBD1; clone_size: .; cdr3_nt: TGTGCCAGCAGAAGACAGGGCTCTAGCACAGATACGCAGTATTTT; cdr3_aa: CASRRQGSSTDTQYF
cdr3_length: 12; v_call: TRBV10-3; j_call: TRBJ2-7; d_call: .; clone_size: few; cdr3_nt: TGTGCCATCCCCGGGAAGGGCAACGAGCAGTACTTC; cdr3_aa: CAIPGKGNEQYF
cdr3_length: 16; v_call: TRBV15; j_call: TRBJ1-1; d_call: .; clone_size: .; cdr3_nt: TGTGCCACCAGCGGGAGGGGGGCTGACAGACGCACTGAAGCTTTCTTT; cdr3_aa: CATSGRGADRRTEAFF
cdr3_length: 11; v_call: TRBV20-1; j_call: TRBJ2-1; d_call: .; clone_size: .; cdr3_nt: TGCAGTGCGCCGACACACAATGAGCAGTTCTTC; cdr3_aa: CSAPTHNEQFF
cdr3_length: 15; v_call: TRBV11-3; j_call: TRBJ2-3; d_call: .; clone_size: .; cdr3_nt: TGTGCCAGCAGCTTCCGAGGCGGGCACACAGATACGCAGTATTTT; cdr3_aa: CASSFRGGHTDTQYF
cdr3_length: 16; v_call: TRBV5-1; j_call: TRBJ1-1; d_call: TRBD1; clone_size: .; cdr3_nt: TGCGCCAGCAGCTGGATGGGACAGACTACACAGATTGAAGCTTTCTTT; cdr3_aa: CASSWMGQTTQIEAFF
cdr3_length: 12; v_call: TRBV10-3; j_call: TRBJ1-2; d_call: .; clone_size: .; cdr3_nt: TGTGCCATCAGGCCAGGAGGGAATGGCTACACCTTC; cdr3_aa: CAIRPGGNGYTF
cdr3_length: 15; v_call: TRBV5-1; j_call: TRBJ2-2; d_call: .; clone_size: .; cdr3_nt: TGCGCCAGCAGCTTGCAGGGAATGAACACCGGGGAGCTGTTTTTT; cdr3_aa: CASSLQGMNTGELFF
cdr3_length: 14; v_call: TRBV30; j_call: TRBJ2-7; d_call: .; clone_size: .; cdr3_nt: TGTGCCTGGAGTCATGACAGTAGCTCCTACGAGCAGTACTTC; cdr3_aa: CAWSHDSSSYEQYF
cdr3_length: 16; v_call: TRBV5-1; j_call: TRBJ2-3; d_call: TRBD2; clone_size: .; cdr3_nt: TGCGCCAGCAGCTTGGTATCGGGGGGGAGGACAGATACGCAGTATTTT; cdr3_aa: CASSLVSGGRTDTQYF
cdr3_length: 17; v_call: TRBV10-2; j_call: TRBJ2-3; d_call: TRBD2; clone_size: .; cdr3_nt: TGCGCCAGCAGTCAAGGACAGGGGACTAGCGGGGCAGATACGCAGTATTTT; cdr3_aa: CASSQGQGTSGADTQYF